Shown below are 7 T cell receptor beta chains from a single sample sequenced in a study of cytomegalovirus exposure and HLA in healthy donors. The PCR contained 60 Vbeta and 13 Jbeta primers. Using immunoSEQ multiplex PCR, the repertoire was profiled, and TCRdb retains in-frame clones only, with some absent. The data show roughly 110,000 clones, with around two thirds seen just once and more than 2% held by the top ten. Sequencing used PBMCs. The receptor source for this set is a human donor in good health.

The chain couples TRBV21-1 to TRBJ2-3; the D segment call TRBD2 is taken from the table without a DNA check. TRBV21-1 represents a pseudogene. The CDR3 is 15 amino acids. Written as DNA, the CDR3 is TGTGCCAGCAGCAGCCTAGCGGGAGCAACAGATACGCAGTATTTT. Protein product: CASSSLAGATDTQYF.

The V and J genes are TRBV7-3 and TRBJ1-1, with TRBD1 matching 7 bases. The CDR3 extends over 13 amino acids. Germline assignment: CDR1 SGHTA and CDR2 FQGTGA. J was trimmed by 4 bases and V by 6 bases; bases with no gene match: 5. CDR3 coding DNA: TGTGCCAGCAGGCTAACAGGGGCCACTGAAGCTTTCTTT. It specifies CASRLTGATEAFF.

The chain is built from TRBV7-8 and TRBJ1-3; the D is unclear. V shed 4 bases and J shed 0 bases, with 10 bases lying between them. Per germline, CDR1 SGHVS and CDR2 FQNEAQ. The CDR3 loop spans 15 amino acids. The CDR3 is CASSSVRGSGNTIYF. The CDR3 coding sequence is TGTGCCAGCAGCTCCGTACGGGGCTCTGGAAACACCATATATTTT.

This clone has just a few counts. The chain carries TRBV19 and TRBJ2-5; 8 nucleotides match TRBD2. Germline V gene sequence: CDR1 LNHDA, CDR2 SQIVND (reference sequence). The CDR3 length is 16 residues. Germline trimming cut 3 bases from V and 4 bases from J; bases unmatched to any gene: 10. In DNA, the CDR3 is TGTGCCAGTAGTATTTATCCGGGAGGGGTTGCAGAGACCCAGTACTTC. This gives the protein CASSIYPGGVAETQYF.

This clone was seen once. The chain is built from TRBV19 and TRBJ1-4; D is ambiguous. The CDR3 length is 14 residues. Trimming took off 8 bases at V and 3 bases at J, with 13 bases between the two ends. Germline CDR1 reads LNHDA; CDR2 reads SQIVND (reference sequence). CDR3: CASGRGLANEKLFF. The CDR3 nucleotides read TGTGCCAGTGGCCGGGGATTGGCTAATGAAAAACTGTTTTTT.

The rearrangement joins TRBV6-1 to TRBJ2-2; TRBD1 matches at 9 bases. This CDR3 contains 14 residues. Per the germline V gene, CDR1 is MNHNS and CDR2 is SASEGT. The junction had 10 bases not matched to a gene; V was cut back by 11 bases and J by 6 bases. The CDR3 bases are TGTGCCTCCTACCGGGACAGGGTATCCGGGGAGCTGTTTTTT. This sequence encodes CASYRDRVSGELFF.

The chain combines TRBV6-5 with TRBJ2-3; D might be TRBD2 (5 bases). V dropped 7 bases and J dropped 4 bases, with 9 bases sitting between them. The germline CDR1 and CDR2 sequences are MNHEY and SVGAGI. The CDR3 is made up of 12 amino acids. The CDR3 protein is CASKHGADTQYF. In DNA, the CDR3 is TGTGCCAGCAAACACGGGGCAGATACGCAGTATTTT.